The rows below give T cell receptor beta chains drawn from one sample of a study of OX40 agonist ivuxolimab in advanced cancers. The repertoire was sequenced with immunoSEQ multiplex PCR; TCRdb's copy has only in-frame clones and lacks some. The table has around 13,000 clones, less than 85% seen once. This specimen consisted of CD4+ or CD8+ T cells sorted from blood, obtained in a trial of the OX40 agonist ivuxolimab. The receptors stem from an adult with an advanced solid tumor such as melanoma, head and neck, liver or kidney cancer. CDR3s include the opening cysteine and the closing phenylalanine or tryptophan. A D gene is named only where the DNA matches it firmly. Clone size, where shown, is once, few, many, or a class for clones that have expanded.

v_call: TRBV28
d_call: NA
clone_size: once
j_call: TRBJ2-5
cdr3_nt: TGTGCCAGCAGTCCGTGGACAGCGAAGGAGACCCAGTACTTC
cdr3_aa: CASSPWTAKETQYF

v_call: TRBV23-1
d_call: NA
clone_size: NA
j_call: TRBJ1-2
cdr3_nt: TGCGCCAGCAGTCAGGCGGGGCCCCGAGGGGGCTACACCTTC
cdr3_aa: CASSQAGPRGGYTF

v_call: TRBV5-1
d_call: TRBD1
clone_size: NA
j_call: TRBJ1-2
cdr3_nt: TGCGCCAGCAGCTTGGTGGACAGGGGCAACTATGGCTACACCTTC
cdr3_aa: CASSLVDRGNYGYTF

v_call: TRBV2
d_call: NA
clone_size: few
j_call: TRBJ2-2
cdr3_nt: TGTGCCAGCAGTGGCCCGGGACCGAACACCGGGGAGCTGTTTTTT
cdr3_aa: CASSGPGPNTGELFF

v_call: TRBV6-5
d_call: NA
clone_size: NA
j_call: TRBJ2-2
cdr3_nt: TGTGCCAGCAGTTACTTGGTAACCGGGGAGCTGTTTTTT
cdr3_aa: CASSYLVTGELFF

v_call: TRBV5-6
d_call: NA
clone_size: NA
j_call: TRBJ2-5
cdr3_nt: TGTGCCAGCAGCTTGGGGACCCAAGAGACCCAGTACTTC
cdr3_aa: CASSLGTQETQYF

v_call: TRBV2
d_call: NA
clone_size: NA
j_call: TRBJ2-2
cdr3_nt: TGTGCCAGCAGGGGACGGAACACCGGGGAGCTGTTTTTT
cdr3_aa: CASRGRNTGELFF

v_call: TRBV4-1
d_call: NA
clone_size: once
j_call: TRBJ1-1
cdr3_nt: TGCGCCAGCAGCCAACAGGGTATCACTGAAGCTTTCTTT
cdr3_aa: CASSQQGITEAFF

v_call: TRBV7-8
d_call: NA
clone_size: NA
j_call: TRBJ2-7
cdr3_nt: TGTGCCAGCAGCTTAGACCCAGGGAGCTACGAGCAGTACTTC
cdr3_aa: CASSLDPGSYEQYF

v_call: TRBV27
d_call: NA
clone_size: once
j_call: TRBJ1-4
cdr3_nt: TGTGCCAGCAGTTCACACACTAATGAAAAACTGTTTTTT
cdr3_aa: CASSSHTNEKLFF

v_call: TRBV28
d_call: NA
clone_size: once
j_call: TRBJ1-5
cdr3_nt: TGTGCCAGCAGTTTAGGGGGGCACTCCAATCAGCCCCAGCATTTT
cdr3_aa: CASSLGGHSNQPQHF

v_call: TRBV7-9
d_call: TRBD1
clone_size: NA
j_call: TRBJ2-1
cdr3_nt: TGTGCCAGCAGCCCTGGGAAAGGGGGCGGATGGAATGAGCAGTTCTTC
cdr3_aa: CASSPGKGGGWNEQFF

v_call: TRBV7-3
d_call: NA
clone_size: NA
j_call: TRBJ1-2
cdr3_nt: TGTGCCAGCAGCTTACCCCGGGAGCACTATGGCTACACCTTC
cdr3_aa: CASSLPREHYGYTF

v_call: TRBV4-3
d_call: NA
clone_size: few
j_call: TRBJ2-7
cdr3_nt: TGCGCCAGCAGCCAAGATTGGGACGGGGTTACCTACGAGCAGTACTTC
cdr3_aa: CASSQDWDGVTYEQYF

v_call: TRBV28
d_call: NA
clone_size: NA
j_call: TRBJ2-7
cdr3_nt: TGTGCCAGCAGTTTTGGAGTCAGCGGAGCGGAGCAGTACTTC
cdr3_aa: CASSFGVSGAEQYF

v_call: TRBV12-5
d_call: NA
clone_size: NA
j_call: TRBJ1-2
cdr3_nt: TGTGCTAGTGGTCCCGACCAGTATGGCTACACCTTC
cdr3_aa: CASGPDQYGYTF

v_call: TRBV30
d_call: NA
clone_size: NA
j_call: TRBJ1-5
cdr3_nt: TGTGCCTGGAGTGCCGGGGGGCCCCAGCATTTT
cdr3_aa: CAWSAGGPQHF

v_call: TRBV5-1
d_call: NA
clone_size: NA
j_call: TRBJ2-1
cdr3_nt: TGCGCCAGCAGCTTGGGGCAGTATTCCTACAATGAGCAGTTCTTC
cdr3_aa: CASSLGQYSYNEQFF

v_call: TRBV2
d_call: TRBD2
clone_size: NA
j_call: TRBJ2-7
cdr3_nt: TGTGCCTGCCGGGGGGGGACTTCCTACGAGCAGTACTTC
cdr3_aa: CACRGGTSYEQYF

v_call: TRBV18
d_call: NA
clone_size: NA
j_call: TRBJ2-7
cdr3_nt: TGTGCCAGCTCACTATCGTCCGAGCAGTACTTC
cdr3_aa: CASSLSSEQYF

v_call: TRBV5-3
d_call: NA
clone_size: once
j_call: TRBJ2-2
cdr3_nt: TGTGCCAGCAGCCCCACCCCCGAGATGAGCGGGGAGCTGTTTTTT
cdr3_aa: CASSPTPEMSGELFF

v_call: TRBV2
d_call: NA
clone_size: NA
j_call: TRBJ1-5
cdr3_nt: TGTGCCAGCAGGTACAATAGCAATCAGCCCCAGCATTTT
cdr3_aa: CASRYNSNQPQHF

v_call: TRBV9
d_call: NA
clone_size: NA
j_call: TRBJ2-7
cdr3_nt: TGTGCCAGCAGCGTAGATGACTACGAGCAGTACTTC
cdr3_aa: CASSVDDYEQYF

v_call: TRBV28
d_call: TRBD2
clone_size: NA
j_call: TRBJ2-2
cdr3_nt: TGTGCCAGCAGTTTTCCGCGGGAGGCCGTGGGCACCGGGGAGCTGTTTTTT
cdr3_aa: CASSFPREAVGTGELFF

v_call: TRBV6-1
d_call: NA
clone_size: NA
j_call: TRBJ2-3
cdr3_nt: TGTGCCAGTAGAGGTGTGTCGGGGACGTATTTT
cdr3_aa: CASRGVSGTYF

v_call: TRBV5-6
d_call: NA
clone_size: NA
j_call: TRBJ2-1
cdr3_nt: TGTGCCAGCAGCGAGGACGGGATAAATGAGCAGTTCTTC
cdr3_aa: CASSEDGINEQFF

v_call: TRBV15
d_call: TRBD1
clone_size: NA
j_call: TRBJ1-5
cdr3_nt: TGTGCCACCAGCACCGGGACAGGGAGGGTCGATCAGCCCCAGCATTTT
cdr3_aa: CATSTGTGRVDQPQHF

v_call: TRBV4-2
d_call: NA
clone_size: medium-sized
j_call: TRBJ1-2
cdr3_nt: TGTGCCAGCAGCCAAGAGGGGACTGCGAGTAACTATGGCTACACCTTC
cdr3_aa: CASSQEGTASNYGYTF

v_call: TRBV10-3
d_call: NA
clone_size: NA
j_call: TRBJ1-1
cdr3_nt: TGTGCCATCAGTGAGTCTGGACAGCGTGCTGGTGCTTTCTTT
cdr3_aa: CAISESGQRAGAFF

v_call: TRBV7-6
d_call: NA
clone_size: medium-sized
j_call: TRBJ2-6
cdr3_nt: TGTGCCAGCAGCCCCATCTTCTCTGGGGCCAACGTCCTGACTTTC
cdr3_aa: CASSPIFSGANVLTF

v_call: TRBV18
d_call: TRBD2
clone_size: NA
j_call: TRBJ2-1
cdr3_nt: TGTGCCAGCTCACCAAGGACAACAAGACTAGCGGGGGGGCTTGTCAATGAGCAGTTCTTC
cdr3_aa: CASSPRTTRLAGGLVNEQFF

v_call: TRBV10-3
d_call: NA
clone_size: NA
j_call: TRBJ2-1
cdr3_nt: TGTGCCATCAGTGTAGAGGGGACCTCCTACAATGAGCAGTTCTTC
cdr3_aa: CAISVEGTSYNEQFF

v_call: TRBV4-1
d_call: NA
clone_size: NA
j_call: TRBJ2-2
cdr3_nt: TGCGCCAGCAGCCCCTCTAAGGGGTCCGGGGAGCTGTTTTTT
cdr3_aa: CASSPSKGSGELFF

v_call: TRBV23-1
d_call: TRBD2
clone_size: NA
j_call: TRBJ2-3
cdr3_nt: TGCGCCAGCAGTCAATCGACAGGCGGGGGGTTAGATACGCAGTATTTT
cdr3_aa: CASSQSTGGGLDTQYF

v_call: TRBV28
d_call: TRBD1
clone_size: NA
j_call: TRBJ2-7
cdr3_nt: TGTGCCAGCAGTTACCAGGGGGCAGGCGAGCAGTACTTC
cdr3_aa: CASSYQGAGEQYF

v_call: TRBV5-6
d_call: TRBD2
clone_size: NA
j_call: TRBJ2-5
cdr3_nt: TGTGCCAGCAGCTTGGGAGCGGGAGTAAGTTTGGAGACCCAGTACTTC
cdr3_aa: CASSLGAGVSLETQYF

v_call: TRBV9
d_call: NA
clone_size: NA
j_call: TRBJ2-5
cdr3_nt: TGTGCCAGCAGCGTAGGAGGGATCCAAGAGACCCAGTACTTC
cdr3_aa: CASSVGGIQETQYF

v_call: TRBV2
d_call: NA
clone_size: NA
j_call: TRBJ2-1
cdr3_nt: TGTGCCAGCGGCGGTAGTTGGCAGGGGTTGTATGAGCAGTTCTTC
cdr3_aa: CASGGSWQGLYEQFF

v_call: TRBV29-1
d_call: NA
clone_size: few
j_call: TRBJ2-7
cdr3_nt: TGCAGCGTTGAATTCCCCGGGCGCTACGAGCAGTACTTC
cdr3_aa: CSVEFPGRYEQYF

v_call: TRBV2
d_call: TRBD1
clone_size: NA
j_call: TRBJ2-3
cdr3_nt: TGTGCCAGCGAAGGGACAGACCCTAGCACAGATACGCAGTATTTT
cdr3_aa: CASEGTDPSTDTQYF

v_call: TRBV7-9
d_call: NA
clone_size: NA
j_call: TRBJ2-3
cdr3_nt: TGTGCCAGCAGCTTAGTAGGATTCACAGATACGCAGTATTTT
cdr3_aa: CASSLVGFTDTQYF

v_call: TRBV29-1
d_call: NA
clone_size: NA
j_call: TRBJ1-2
cdr3_nt: TGCAGCGTTGTTCGGGGAACGGCTGGCTACACCTTC
cdr3_aa: CSVVRGTAGYTF

v_call: TRBV6-1
d_call: NA
clone_size: large
j_call: TRBJ1-5
cdr3_nt: TGTGCCAGCAGTGAACTTTTGGGGGGAGCTCAGCCCCAGCATTTT
cdr3_aa: CASSELLGGAQPQHF

v_call: TRBV6-6
d_call: NA
clone_size: NA
j_call: TRBJ2-7
cdr3_nt: TGTGCCAGCAGCTCAGTCTACTACGAGCAGTACTTC
cdr3_aa: CASSSVYYEQYF

v_call: TRBV11-2
d_call: NA
clone_size: NA
j_call: TRBJ2-3
cdr3_nt: TGTGCCAGCAGCTTAGTCGGCGGAATCACAGATACGCAGTATTTT
cdr3_aa: CASSLVGGITDTQYF

v_call: TRBV7-9
d_call: NA
clone_size: NA
j_call: TRBJ2-5
cdr3_nt: TGTGCCAGCAGCTTAAACGGAGAGACCCAGTACTTC
cdr3_aa: CASSLNGETQYF

v_call: TRBV10-2
d_call: NA
clone_size: NA
j_call: TRBJ2-5
cdr3_nt: TGCGCCAGCAGTGAGTGGCTAGCGGGCGGCAGGGGGGAGACCCAGTACTTC
cdr3_aa: CASSEWLAGGRGETQYF

v_call: TRBV2
d_call: TRBD1
clone_size: NA
j_call: TRBJ2-5
cdr3_nt: TGTGCCAGCAGTGAGGGACAGTTTCAAGAGACCCAGTACTTC
cdr3_aa: CASSEGQFQETQYF

v_call: TRBV28
d_call: NA
clone_size: few
j_call: TRBJ1-6
cdr3_nt: TGTGCCAGCAGTTTATTGGCTGACAGCTCCTATAATTCACCCCTCCACTTT
cdr3_aa: CASSLLADSSYNSPLHF

v_call: TRBV5-4
d_call: NA
clone_size: NA
j_call: TRBJ2-1
cdr3_nt: TGTGCCAGCAGCTTTGTTGGGGCTGGGGGGTATGCTGAGCAGTTCTTC
cdr3_aa: CASSFVGAGGYAEQFF

v_call: TRBV2
d_call: NA
clone_size: NA
j_call: TRBJ1-2
cdr3_nt: TGTGCCAGCAGGGCGAATGGCTACACCTTC
cdr3_aa: CASRANGYTF

v_call: TRBV27
d_call: TRBD1
clone_size: NA
j_call: TRBJ1-4
cdr3_nt: TGTGCCAGCAGTCCCCACAGGGGCGACGGAGAAAAACTGTTTTTT
cdr3_aa: CASSPHRGDGEKLFF

v_call: TRBV5-1
d_call: TRBD2
clone_size: NA
j_call: TRBJ2-7
cdr3_nt: TGCGCCAGCAGCTTTGCTCTAGCGGGAGTATCGTCCTACGAGCAGTACTTC
cdr3_aa: CASSFALAGVSSYEQYF